The 10 T cell receptor beta chains below come from one sample, sequenced in a study of blood T cell repertoires in COVID-19. TCRdb's table, derived via immunoSEQ multiplex PCR, lists solely in-frame clones and lacks some. The table shows 450,000 or so clones, with approximately 90% occurring only once. Sequences were obtained from peripheral blood. These receptors originate from a man aged 18 to 35 with COVID-19, enrolled during active disease.

The chain is built from TRBV15 and TRBJ2-6; a possible D gene is TRBD2 (5 bases). Germline CDR1 LNHNV, CDR2 YYDKDF (reference sequence). This CDR3 is built from 16 residues. V shed 0 bases and J shed 2 bases, with 8 bases lying between them. CDR3 DNA: TGTGCCACCAGCAGAGAAAGAGGGACTGGGGCCAACGTCCTGACTTTC. It codes for CATSRERGTGANVLTF.

This clone was detected once. J is TRBJ2-4 and V is TRBV6-5; D possibly corresponds to TRBD1 (6 bases). This CDR3 contains 15 residues. Trimming shortened V by 6 bases and J by 0 bases, and 12 bases separated the two germline ends. Germline assignment: CDR1 MNHEY and CDR2 SVGAGI. CDR3 sequence: CASSLTTGAKNIQYF. The CDR3 DNA reads as TGTGCCAGCAGCCTTACGACAGGAGCCAAAAACATTCAGTACTTC.

The chain carries TRBV19 and TRBJ2-2; unclear D gene. V lost 1 base and J 6 bases, leaving 6 bases between the germline ends. The CDR3 is 13 amino acids. Germline CDR1 and CDR2: LNHDA and SQIVND (reference sequence). The CDR3 is CASSIGEPGELFF. CDR3 coding DNA: TGTGCCAGTAGTATAGGAGAACCCGGGGAGCTGTTTTTT. Together with reference TRBV19 and TRBJ2-2, the CDR3 gives the full variable domain: DGGITQSPKYLFRKEGQNVTLSCEQNLNHDAMYWYRQDPGQGLRLIYYSQIVNDFQKGDIAEGYSVSREKKESFPLTVTSAQKNPTAFYLCASSIGEPGELFFGEGSRLTVL.

The V and J genes are TRBV5-5 and TRBJ1-2; D gene unclear. Germline CDR1 reads SGHKS; CDR2 reads YYEKEE (reference sequence). CDR3 length: 11 residues. Trimming left V 4 bases short and J 2 bases short, with 3 bases between. The CDR3 spells CASSQNYGYTF. The DNA for the CDR3 is TGTGCCAGCAGCCAGAACTATGGCTACACCTTC.

The J gene is TRBJ1-4, the V gene TRBV25-1; D might be TRBD1 (6 bases). The CDR3 spans 13 residues. V lost 3 bases, J lost 5 bases, and 7 bases lay in between. The germline CDR1 and CDR2 sequences are MGHDK and SYGVNS. CDR3 DNA sequence: TGTGCCAGCAGTGACAGGGGCAATGAAAAACTGTTTTTT. Its translation: CASSDRGNEKLFF.

Points on this clone: The same CDR3 also results from other DNA sequences found in this sample. The chain is built from TRBV14 and TRBJ1-1; D is possibly TRBD1 (6 bases). CDR1 is SGHDN, CDR2 FVKESK, per germline. The germline V and J ends were trimmed by 4 bases and 1 base, with 7 bases remaining between them. CDR3 size: 13 residues. CDR3 DNA: TGTGCCAGCAGCCGGACAGCGAACACTGAAGCTTTCTTT. As protein: CASSRTANTEAFF.

V usage is TRBV11-2 and J usage is TRBJ2-3; 10 bases line up with TRBD1. The V segment lost 4 bases and the J segment 2 bases; nucleotides outside the gene matches: 3. This CDR3 comprises 15 residues. Germline V lookup: CDR1 SGHAT, CDR2 FQNNGV. In DNA form, the CDR3 reads TGTGCCAGCAGCTCTGGGACAGGGGCCACAGATACGCAGTATTTT. Translating it yields CASSSGTGATDTQYF.

The chain is built from TRBV7-8 and TRBJ2-1; D not resolved. The CDR3 is made up of 14 amino acids. Germline loops: CDR1 SGHVS, CDR2 FQNEAQ. With 8 bases removed from V and 4 bases from J, the gap between germline ends came to 15 bases. The DNA of the CDR3 is TGTGCCAGCGGGCGCCGTGAGACGTACAATGAGCAGTTCTTC. It yields the protein CASGRRETYNEQFF.

The genes are TRBV6-5 and TRBJ2-2; 9 bases map to TRBD1. Germline V gene data show CDR1 as MNHEY and CDR2 as SVGAGI. The CDR3 totals 15 residues. Trimming took 8 bases from V and 3 from J; bases not matched to a gene: 7. DNA of the CDR3: TGTGCCAGCGGAACACAGGGGGCAGACACCGGGGAGCTGTTTTTT. Translated, it gives CASGTQGADTGELFF.

J is TRBJ2-3 and V is TRBV3-1 (or the pseudogene TRBV3-2), with 10 bases fitting TRBD2. Looked up from germline, CDR1 is LGHDT and CDR2 is YNNKEL (reference sequence). This CDR3 has 17 residues. Trimming removed 0 bases from V and 0 bases from J; junction bases left unmatched: 3. CDR3 sequence: CASSQDRTSGSTDTQYF. DNA for the CDR3: TGTGCCAGCAGCCAAGATCGGACTAGCGGCAGCACAGATACGCAGTATTTT.